One and the same sample provided the 17 T cell receptor beta chains below, sequenced in a study of shared clonotypes between healthy human individuals. Clones were sequenced by immunoSEQ multiplex PCR, and TCRdb holds only the in-frame ones, with some missing. The table includes roughly 720,000 clones, roughly 88% detected once. The specimen was memory CD8+ T cells from PBMCs. Subset meaning: CD45RO+ cells pooled with CCR7-negative TemRA cells. The receptor source for this set is a man between 18 and 29 years old in good health. Some clones in this sample may be carry-over from other donors' samples.

The chain joins TRBV5-6 to TRBJ2-1, with D perhaps TRBD1 (7 bases). This CDR3 comprises 17 residues. Trimming left V 4 bases short and J 2 bases short, with 19 bases between. Germline V CDR1 and CDR2: SGHDT, YYEEEE. This CDR3 reads CASSPAGGRYPYNEQFF. Written as DNA, the CDR3 is TGTGCCAGCAGCCCGGCAGGGGGGAGGTACCCCTACAATGAGCAGTTCTTC. Combining the CDR3 with reference TRBV5-6 and TRBJ2-1 gives the whole variable domain DAGVTQSPTHLIKTRGQQVTLRCSPKSGHDTVSWYQQALGQGPQFIFQYYEEEERQRGNFPDRFSGHQFPNYSSELNVNALLLGDSALYLCASSPAGGRYPYNEQFFGPGTRLTVL.

This chain joins TRBV28 and TRBJ2-5; no reliable D call. Looked up from germline, CDR1 is MDHEN and CDR2 is SYDVKM. V was cut by 7 bases and J by 0 bases, with 12 bases left in between. The CDR3 is 14 amino acids. The CDR3 loop is CASKLGGYQETQYF. The CDR3, as DNA: TGTGCCAGCAAGTTGGGCGGTTACCAAGAGACCCAGTACTTC.

With respect to this clone: Additional DNA sequences in this sample encode the identical CDR3. DNA for the CDR3: TGTGCCAGCAGTTACGGACGGGAGCAGTACTTC. Translating gives CASSYGREQYF. The genes are TRBV6-5 and TRBJ2-7; D unresolved. From germline, CDR1 is MNHEY and CDR2 SVGAGI. The CDR3 is 11 residues long. Trimming stripped 2 bases from V and 7 bases from J, with 6 bases between.

The chain couples TRBV7-9 to TRBJ2-3; D gene uncertain. The CDR3 has 14 residues. V lost 5 bases and J lost 4, with 13 bases in between. From germline, CDR1 is SEHNR and CDR2 FQNEAQ (reference sequence). CDR3 DNA sequence: TGTGCCAGCAGCCCCAGGCTAGTCTCAGATACGCAGTATTTT. Translation gives CASSPRLVSDTQYF.

The chain carries TRBV10-3 and TRBJ2-7; the D is unclear. The V end lost 10 bases, the J end lost 1 base, and 11 bases lay between the germline ends. Germline V CDR1 and CDR2: ENHRY, SYGVKD. CDR3 length equals 12 residues. CDR3 protein: CASGPPSYEQYF. DNA for the CDR3: TGTGCCAGCGGCCCACCTTCCTACGAGCAGTACTTC.

This chain connects TRBV9 to TRBJ2-7; 7 bases are a match to TRBD2. In germline, CDR1 is SGDLS, CDR2 YYNGEE. The trim removed 1 base at V and 2 bases at J, leaving 6 bases unmatched. The CDR3 runs 15 residues. The CDR3 loop is CASSVTPSGAYEQYF. CDR3 nucleotide sequence: TGTGCCAGCAGCGTAACCCCTAGCGGCGCCTACGAGCAGTACTTC.

The chain joins TRBV9 to TRBJ1-5; TRBD1 matches at 9 bases. V was clipped by 3 bases and J by 7 bases; unmatched bases: 8. CDR3 length: 15 amino acids. Germline V CDR1 and CDR2: SGDLS, YYNGEE. DNA for the CDR3: TGTGCCAGCAGCGCCGCGGGACAGGGTGGGCAGCCCCAGCATTTT. As protein: CASSAAGQGGQPQHF.

This chain links TRBV6-5 with TRBJ1-4, with 8 bases fitting TRBD1. The CDR3 runs 14 residues. Trimming cost V 0 bases and J 13 bases; bases outside gene matches: 7. The germline CDR1 and CDR2 sequences are MNHEY and SVGAGI. This chain's CDR3 is CASSYSAATGALFF. The DNA of the CDR3 is TGTGCCAGCAGTTACTCCGCCGCGACAGGGGCACTGTTTTTT.

This chain uses TRBV27 with TRBJ2-2; the D gene is possibly TRBD1 (6 bases). The CDR3 runs 16 residues. V lost 5 bases to trimming and J lost 3 bases, with 16 bases between them. Germline-derived CDR1 and CDR2 are MNHEY and SMNVEV (reference sequence). In nucleotides, the CDR3 is TGTGCCAGCAGTAAACACAGGGTTAGGGACACCGGGGAGCTGTTTTTT. Protein sequence: CASSKHRVRDTGELFF.

The chain carries TRBV7-8 and TRBJ2-3; D is undetermined. The CDR3 is 13 residues long. V shed 1 base and J shed 5 bases, with 7 bases lying between them. Germline loops: CDR1 SGHVS, CDR2 FQNEAQ. The CDR3 region is CASSLVPGDTQYF. In DNA form, the CDR3 reads TGTGCCAGCAGCTTAGTGCCGGGAGATACGCAGTATTTT.

The chain is built from TRBV28 and TRBJ2-7; TRBD1 or TRBD2 may be the D gene (5 bases each). This CDR3 is 13 amino acids long. From germline, CDR1 is MDHEN and CDR2 SYDVKM. Trimming took off 6 bases at V and 3 bases at J, with 12 bases between the two ends. The DNA of the CDR3 is TGTGCCAGCAGGGGGGACGGTCGCTACGAGCAGTACTTC. This gives the protein CASRGDGRYEQYF.

V is TRBV10-3 and J is TRBJ1-5; D is unclear. In germline, CDR1 is ENHRY, CDR2 SYGVKD. The CDR3 has 14 amino acids. Trimming stripped 3 bases from V and 0 bases from J, with 6 bases between. The CDR3 here is CAISETVSNQPQHF. The DNA for the CDR3 is TGTGCCATCAGTGAAACAGTTAGCAATCAGCCCCAGCATTTT.

A single count supports this clone. This chain links TRBV6-5 with TRBJ2-7; D possibly matches TRBD1 or TRBD2 (5 bases each). V lost 2 bases and J lost 6, with 11 bases in between. The CDR3 is 13 amino acids. Germline V gene data show CDR1 as MNHEY and CDR2 as SVGAGI. DNA of the CDR3: TGTGCCAGCAGTTACGGGGGAGATAGCGAGCAGTACTTC. It specifies CASSYGGDSEQYF.

V is TRBV19 and J is TRBJ2-7; TRBD2 matches at 13 bases. The trim removed 3 bases at V and 5 bases at J, leaving 4 bases unmatched. CDR3 length: 15 residues. Germline V CDR1 and CDR2: LNHDA, SQIVND (reference sequence). The CDR3 region has the DNA TGTGCCAGTAGTATGGTCGGACTAGCGGGGGACGAGCAGTACTTC. Its translation: CASSMVGLAGDEQYF. The entire variable domain, with the rest obtained from reference TRBV19 and TRBJ2-7, is as follows: DGGITQSPKYLFRKEGQNVTLSCEQNLNHDAMYWYRQDPGQGLRLIYYSQIVNDFQKGDIAEGYSVSREKKESFPLTVTSAQKNPTAFYLCASSMVGLAGDEQYFGPGTRLTVT.

The V and J genes are TRBV5-1 and TRBJ2-5; 11 bases are shared with TRBD2. The germline V gene has CDR1 SGHRS and CDR2 YFSETQ. The CDR3 covers 17 residues. Trimming took 1 base from V and 2 from J; bases not matched to a gene: 7. The CDR3 spells CASSLTSGSLIQETQYF. DNA for the CDR3: TGCGCCAGCAGCTTGACTAGCGGGAGTCTAATTCAAGAGACCCAGTACTTC.

V and J are TRBV5-1 and TRBJ2-7; 7 bases are a match to TRBD2. CDR3 length equals 18 residues. The V gene's germline CDR1 is SGHRS and CDR2 YFSETQ. The V and J ends lost 1 base and 0 bases, in that order; junction bases with no gene match: 13. The CDR3, as DNA: TGCGCCAGCAGCTTGCCAGCCGGAGCGGGACCTCGCTCCTACGAGCAGTACTTC. Amino acid sequence: CASSLPAGAGPRSYEQYF.

The chain employs TRBV5-1 and TRBJ2-7; D is possibly TRBD1 or TRBD2 (5 bases each). CDR1 SGHRS and CDR2 YFSETQ come from the germline V gene. The V gene lost 6 bases and the J gene lost 5 bases, with 18 bases spanning the gap. The CDR3 sequence is 14 residues long. CDR3 in amino acids: CASTQTRVGNEQYF. CDR3 DNA sequence: TGCGCCAGCACTCAGACCAGGGTCGGGAACGAGCAGTACTTC.